What follows describes a single T cell receptor beta chain. Trimming took off 1 base at V and 3 bases at J, with 5 bases between the two ends. This CDR3 is built from 13 residues. CDR1 SGHAT and CDR2 FQDESV come from the germline V gene (reference sequence). Despite likely unrecorded immune exposures, the donors were nominally healthy at the time of sampling. Amplification used 60 Vbeta primers and 13 Jbeta primers. Libraries were prepared by immunoSEQ multiplex PCR; TCRdb keeps only in-frame clonotypes and omits some of them. Across fewer than 75,000 clones, the top ten clones capture less than 20% of the sample. The sample belongs to a study of cytomegalovirus exposure and HLA in healthy donors.

The gene calls are TRBV11-1 and TRBJ2-3, with D tentatively TRBD2 (5 bases). What was sequenced was PBMCs. This TCR was recovered from a boy aged 10-17 years in good health and CMV-seronegative. In DNA, the CDR3 is TGTGCCAGCAGCTTAGGGGAGACAGATACGCAGTATTTT. Its protein is CASSLGETDTQYF.